These 2 T cell receptor beta chains share one sample of origin, sequenced in a study of T cell responses to AZD1222 COVID-19 vaccine (dated by TCRdb to 2020 to 2023). What this sample's time point label stands for: baseline before first vaccination. To prepare the library, the immunoSEQ multiplex PCR assay was applied. TCRdb provides this immuneACCESS table in a form limited to in-frame rearrangements. Some clones are lacking; in checked studies, under half of them reflect an unresolved V gene, and why the rest are absent is not known. In this sample the table shows approximately 92,000 clones, about 90% of which occur a single time. The leading ten clones occupy just under 3% of the sample. The sample consisted of peripheral blood, taken on day 0 of AZD1222 vaccination. These receptors all stem from an adult in good health.

The V and J genes are TRBV30 and TRBJ1-1, with 7 bases lining up with TRBD1. The V gene's germline CDR1 is GTSNPN and CDR2 SVGIG (reference sequence). This CDR3 has 11 residues. V was clipped by 1 base and J by 12 bases; unmatched bases: 5. CDR3 in DNA: TGTGCCTGGAGTGAAGGGGGCCAGCCTTTCTTT. As protein: CAWSEGGQPFF.

The rearrangement joins TRBV19 to TRBJ2-5; TRBD1 might be the D (5 bases). From germline, CDR1 is LNHDA and CDR2 SQIVND (reference sequence). The CDR3 covers 15 residues. Trimming took off 9 bases at V and 2 bases at J, with 19 bases between the two ends. In nucleotides, the CDR3 is TGTGCCAGCCTAGATCGACCTGGGGCACAAGAGACCCAGTACTTC. The encoded protein is CASLDRPGAQETQYF.